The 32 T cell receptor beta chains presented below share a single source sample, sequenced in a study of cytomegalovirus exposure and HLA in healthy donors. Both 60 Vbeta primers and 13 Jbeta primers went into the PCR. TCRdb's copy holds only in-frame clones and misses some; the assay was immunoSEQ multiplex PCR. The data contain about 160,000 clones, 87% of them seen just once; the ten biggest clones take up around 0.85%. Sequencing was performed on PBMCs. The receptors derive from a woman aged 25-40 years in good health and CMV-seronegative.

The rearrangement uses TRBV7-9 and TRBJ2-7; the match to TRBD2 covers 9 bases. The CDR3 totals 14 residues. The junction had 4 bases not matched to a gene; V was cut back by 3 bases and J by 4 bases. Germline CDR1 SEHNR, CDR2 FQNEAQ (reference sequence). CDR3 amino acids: CASSLSSGAYEQYF. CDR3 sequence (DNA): TGTGCCAGCAGCTTGTCTAGCGGGGCTTACGAGCAGTACTTC.

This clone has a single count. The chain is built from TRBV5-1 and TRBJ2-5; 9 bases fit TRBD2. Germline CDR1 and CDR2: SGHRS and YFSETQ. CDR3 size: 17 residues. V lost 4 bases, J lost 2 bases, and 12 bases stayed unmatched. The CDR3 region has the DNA TGCGCCAGCAGCCCGGGGAGCCTGACTAGCGGACAAGAGACCCAGTACTTC. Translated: CASSPGSLTSGQETQYF.

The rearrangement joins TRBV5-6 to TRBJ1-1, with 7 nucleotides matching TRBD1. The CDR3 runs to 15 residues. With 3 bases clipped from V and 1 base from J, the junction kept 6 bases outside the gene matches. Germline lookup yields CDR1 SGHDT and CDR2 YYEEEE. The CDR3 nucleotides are TGTGCCAGCAGCTACAGGACAGGATGGAACACTGAAGCTTTCTTT. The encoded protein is CASSYRTGWNTEAFF.

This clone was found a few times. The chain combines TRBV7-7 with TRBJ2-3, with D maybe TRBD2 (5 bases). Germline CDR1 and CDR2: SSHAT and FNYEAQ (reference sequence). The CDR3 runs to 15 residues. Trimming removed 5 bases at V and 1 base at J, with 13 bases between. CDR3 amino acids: CASSPVMGGTDTQYF. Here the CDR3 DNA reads TGTGCCAGCAGCCCGGTGATGGGAGGCACAGATACGCAGTATTTT.

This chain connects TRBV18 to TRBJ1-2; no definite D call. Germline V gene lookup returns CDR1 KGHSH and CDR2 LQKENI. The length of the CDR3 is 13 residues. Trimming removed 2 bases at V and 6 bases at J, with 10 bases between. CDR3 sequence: CASSPAREDGYTF. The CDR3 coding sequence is TGTGCCAGCTCACCAGCGCGGGAGGATGGCTACACCTTC.

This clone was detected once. The CDR3 DNA follows: TGTGCCAGCAGCTTAGGACAGTATGGCTACACCTTC. Amino acids: CASSLGQYGYTF. The V gene is TRBV11-2, the J gene TRBJ1-2, with D possibly TRBD1 on 5 matching bases. Per germline, CDR1 SGHAT and CDR2 FQNNGV. Trimming shortened V by 1 base and J by 5 bases, and 5 bases separated the two germline ends. This CDR3 comprises 12 residues.

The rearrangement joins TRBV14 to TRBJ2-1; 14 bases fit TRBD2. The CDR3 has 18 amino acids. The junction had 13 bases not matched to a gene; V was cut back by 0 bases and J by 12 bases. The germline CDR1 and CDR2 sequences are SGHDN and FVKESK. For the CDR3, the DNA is TGTGCCAGCAGCCAAGATATTTTAGTGGGACTAGCGGGAGTCGGGCAGTTCTTC. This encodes CASSQDILVGLAGVGQFF.

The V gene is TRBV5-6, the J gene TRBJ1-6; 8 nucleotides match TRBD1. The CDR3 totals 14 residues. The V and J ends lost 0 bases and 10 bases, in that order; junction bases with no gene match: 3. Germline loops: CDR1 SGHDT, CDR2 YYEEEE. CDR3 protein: CASSLGDRGSPLHF. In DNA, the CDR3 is TGTGCCAGCAGCTTGGGAGACAGGGGCTCACCCCTCCACTTT.

The CDR3 DNA follows: TGTGCCAGCAGCCTTTGGCAGGGTACCTACGAGCAGTACTTC. It translates to CASSLWQGTYEQYF. The chain couples TRBV27 to TRBJ2-5; D may be TRBD1 (5 bases). The tail of the sequence fits TRBJ2-7 better, so the J call may be wrong. Germline CDR1 is MNHEY and CDR2 is SMNVEV (reference sequence). CDR3 length equals 14 residues.

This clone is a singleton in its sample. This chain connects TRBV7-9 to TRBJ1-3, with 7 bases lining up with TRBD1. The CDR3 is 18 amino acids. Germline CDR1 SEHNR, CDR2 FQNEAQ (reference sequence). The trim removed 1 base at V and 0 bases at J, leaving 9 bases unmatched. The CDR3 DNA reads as TGTGCCAGCAGCTTAGTGGGGGGACAGCTTGTCTCTGGAAACACCATATATTTT. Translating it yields CASSLVGGQLVSGNTIYF.

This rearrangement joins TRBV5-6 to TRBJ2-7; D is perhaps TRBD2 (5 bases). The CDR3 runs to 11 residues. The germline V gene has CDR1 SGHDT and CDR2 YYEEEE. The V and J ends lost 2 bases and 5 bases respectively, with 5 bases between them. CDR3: CASSFGDEQYF. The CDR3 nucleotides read TGTGCCAGCAGCTTCGGGGACGAGCAGTACTTC.

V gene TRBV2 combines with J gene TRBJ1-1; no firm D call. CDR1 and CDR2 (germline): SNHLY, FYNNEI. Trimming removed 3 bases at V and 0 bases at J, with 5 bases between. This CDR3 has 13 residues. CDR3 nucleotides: TGTGCCAGCAGTGAGTATTTGAACACTGAAGCTTTCTTT. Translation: CASSEYLNTEAFF.

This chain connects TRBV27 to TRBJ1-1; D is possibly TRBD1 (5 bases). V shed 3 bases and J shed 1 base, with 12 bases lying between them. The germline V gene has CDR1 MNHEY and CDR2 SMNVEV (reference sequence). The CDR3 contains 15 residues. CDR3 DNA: TGTGCCAGCAGTTTTAATGGCAGGGCGAACACTGAAGCTTTCTTT. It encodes CASSFNGRANTEAFF.

The CDR3 reads CASSLTPNGGGETQYF. CDR3 coding DNA: TGCGCCAGCAGCTTGACCCCTAACGGGGGGGGAGAGACCCAGTACTTC. The chain has TRBV5-1 and TRBJ2-5; TRBD2 matches at 8 bases. V dropped 1 base and J dropped 4; count of bases not matched to a gene: 9. The germline V gene encodes CDR1 SGHRS and CDR2 YFSETQ. This CDR3 region has 16 residues.

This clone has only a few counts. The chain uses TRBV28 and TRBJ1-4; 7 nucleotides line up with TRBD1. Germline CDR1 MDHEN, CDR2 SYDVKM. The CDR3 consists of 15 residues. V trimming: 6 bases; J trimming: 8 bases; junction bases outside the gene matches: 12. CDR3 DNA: TGTGCCAGCAGCCTACAGGGGCCCTTTGGGGAAAAACTGTTTTTT. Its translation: CASSLQGPFGEKLFF.

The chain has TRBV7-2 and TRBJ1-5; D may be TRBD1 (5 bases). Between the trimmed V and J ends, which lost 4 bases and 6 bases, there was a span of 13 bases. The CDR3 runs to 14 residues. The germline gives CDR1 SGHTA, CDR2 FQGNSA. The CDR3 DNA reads TGTGCCAGCAGCTCCCAGGGTGCCGGTCAGCCCCAGCATTTT. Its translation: CASSSQGAGQPQHF. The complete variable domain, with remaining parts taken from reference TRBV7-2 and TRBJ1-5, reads GAGVSQSPSNKVTEKGKDVELRCDPISGHTALYWYRQSLGQGLEFLIYFQGNSAPDKSGLPSDRFSAERTGGSVSTLTIQRTQQEDSAVYLCASSSQGAGQPQHFGDGTRLSIL.

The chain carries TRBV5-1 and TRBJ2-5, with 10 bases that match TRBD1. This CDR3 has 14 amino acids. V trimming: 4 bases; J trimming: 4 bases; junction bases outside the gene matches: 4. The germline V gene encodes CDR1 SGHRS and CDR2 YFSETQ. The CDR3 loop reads CASSTGQGGETQYF. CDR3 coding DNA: TGCGCCAGCAGCACTGGACAGGGGGGAGAGACCCAGTACTTC.

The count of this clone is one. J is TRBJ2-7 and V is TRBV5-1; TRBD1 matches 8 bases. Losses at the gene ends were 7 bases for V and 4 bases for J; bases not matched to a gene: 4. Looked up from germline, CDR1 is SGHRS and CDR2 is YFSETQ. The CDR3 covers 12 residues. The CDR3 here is CASQGARYEQYF. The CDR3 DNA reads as TGCGCCAGCCAGGGGGCGAGATACGAGCAGTACTTC.

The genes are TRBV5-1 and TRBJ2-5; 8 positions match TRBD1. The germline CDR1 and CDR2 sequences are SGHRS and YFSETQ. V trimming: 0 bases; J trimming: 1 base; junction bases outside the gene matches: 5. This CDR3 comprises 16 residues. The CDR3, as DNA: TGCGCCAGCAGCTTGGGGACAGGGTCCGGCCAAGAGACCCAGTACTTC. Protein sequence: CASSLGTGSGQETQYF.

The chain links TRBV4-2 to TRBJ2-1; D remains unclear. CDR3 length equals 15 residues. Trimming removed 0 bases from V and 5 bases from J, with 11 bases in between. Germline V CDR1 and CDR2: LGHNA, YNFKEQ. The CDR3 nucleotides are TGTGCCAGCAGCCAAGATCCATCTGGGCACAATGAGCAGTTCTTC. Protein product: CASSQDPSGHNEQFF.

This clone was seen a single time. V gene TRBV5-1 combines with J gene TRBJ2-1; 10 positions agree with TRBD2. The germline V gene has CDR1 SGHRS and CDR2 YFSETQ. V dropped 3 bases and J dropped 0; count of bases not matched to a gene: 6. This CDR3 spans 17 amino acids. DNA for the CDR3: TGCGCCAGCAGCTCGAACCCTAGCGGGAGCTCCTACAATGAGCAGTTCTTC. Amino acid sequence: CASSSNPSGSSYNEQFF.

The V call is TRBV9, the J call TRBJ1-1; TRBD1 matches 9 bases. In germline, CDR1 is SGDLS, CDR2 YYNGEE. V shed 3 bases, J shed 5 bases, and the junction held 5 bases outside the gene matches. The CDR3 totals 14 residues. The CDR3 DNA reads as TGTGCCAGCAGCGCCGGACAGGGGAGAACTGAAGCTTTCTTT. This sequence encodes CASSAGQGRTEAFF.

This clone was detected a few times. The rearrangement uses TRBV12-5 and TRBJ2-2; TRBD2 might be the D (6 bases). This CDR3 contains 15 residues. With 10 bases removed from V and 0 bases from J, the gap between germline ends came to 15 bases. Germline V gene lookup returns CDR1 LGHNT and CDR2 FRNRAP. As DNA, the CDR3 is TGTGCTACTTCTCCAGGGAGGCCGAACACCGGGGAGCTGTTTTTT. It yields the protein CATSPGRPNTGELFF.

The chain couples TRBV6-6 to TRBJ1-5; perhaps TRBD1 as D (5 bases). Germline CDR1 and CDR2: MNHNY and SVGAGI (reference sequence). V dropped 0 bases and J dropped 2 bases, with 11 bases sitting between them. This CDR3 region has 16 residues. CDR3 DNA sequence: TGTGCCAGCAGTTACTCAGGGGTAGGGGGCAATCAGCCCCAGCATTTT. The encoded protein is CASSYSGVGGNQPQHF.

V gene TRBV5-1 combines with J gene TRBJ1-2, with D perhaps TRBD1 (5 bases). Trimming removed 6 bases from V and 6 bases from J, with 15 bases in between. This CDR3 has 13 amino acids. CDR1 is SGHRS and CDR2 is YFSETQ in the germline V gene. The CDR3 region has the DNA TGCGCCAGCAACGATCAGACGGGGGATGGCTACACCTTC. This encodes CASNDQTGDGYTF.

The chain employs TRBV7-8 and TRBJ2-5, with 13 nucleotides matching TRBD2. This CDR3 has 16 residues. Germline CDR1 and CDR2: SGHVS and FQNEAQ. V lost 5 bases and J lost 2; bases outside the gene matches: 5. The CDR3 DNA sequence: TGTGCCAGCAGCGCGATACTAGCGGGGGGGCAAGAGACCCAGTACTTC. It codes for CASSAILAGGQETQYF.

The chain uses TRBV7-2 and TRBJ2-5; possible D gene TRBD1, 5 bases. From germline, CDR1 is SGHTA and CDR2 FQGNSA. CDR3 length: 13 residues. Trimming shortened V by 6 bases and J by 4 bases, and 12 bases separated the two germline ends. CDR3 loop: CASSRQLGETQYF. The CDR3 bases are TGTGCCAGCAGTCGACAGCTAGGAGAGACCCAGTACTTC.

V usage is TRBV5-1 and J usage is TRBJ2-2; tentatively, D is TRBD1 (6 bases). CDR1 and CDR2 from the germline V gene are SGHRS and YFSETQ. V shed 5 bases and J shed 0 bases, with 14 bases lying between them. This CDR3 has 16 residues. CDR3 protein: CASSLNTGPNTGELFF. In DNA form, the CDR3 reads TGCGCCAGCAGTTTAAATACAGGGCCGAACACCGGGGAGCTGTTTTTT. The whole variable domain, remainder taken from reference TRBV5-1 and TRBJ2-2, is KAGVTQTPRYLIKTRGQQVTLSCSPISGHRSVSWYQQTPGQGLQFLFEYFSETQRNKGNFPGRFSGRQFSNSRSEMNVSTLELGDSALYLCASSLNTGPNTGELFFGEGSRLTVL.

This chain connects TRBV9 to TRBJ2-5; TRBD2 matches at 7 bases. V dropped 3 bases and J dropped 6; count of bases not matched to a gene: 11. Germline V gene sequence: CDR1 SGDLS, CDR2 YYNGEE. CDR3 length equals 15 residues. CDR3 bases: TGTGCCAGCAGCGGAAGCGGGGTCCTAGGGAAGACCCAGTACTTC. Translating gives CASSGSGVLGKTQYF.

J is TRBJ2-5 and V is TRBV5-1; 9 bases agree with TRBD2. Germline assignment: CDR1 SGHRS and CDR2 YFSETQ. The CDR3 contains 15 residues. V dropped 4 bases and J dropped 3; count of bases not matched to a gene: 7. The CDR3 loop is CASSLRLAVEETQYF. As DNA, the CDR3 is TGCGCCAGCAGCCTCCGACTAGCGGTAGAAGAGACCCAGTACTTC.

CDR3 loop: CASSRQGAGTEAFF. CDR3 nucleotides: TGTGCCAGCAGTAGACAGGGGGCGGGCACTGAAGCTTTCTTT. The chain carries TRBV27 and TRBJ1-1; 10 bases align to TRBD1. After removal of 5 bases from V and 4 bases from J, the junction contained 4 bases not matched to a gene. Germline CDR1 and CDR2: MNHEY and SMNVEV (reference sequence). This CDR3 contains 14 residues.

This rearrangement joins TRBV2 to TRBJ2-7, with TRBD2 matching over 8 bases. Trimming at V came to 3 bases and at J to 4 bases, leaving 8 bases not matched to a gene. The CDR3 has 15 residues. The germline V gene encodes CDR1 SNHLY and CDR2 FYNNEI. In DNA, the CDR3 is TGTGCCAGCAGTGACACGGGAGGGCCCTCGTACGAGCAGTACTTC. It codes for CASSDTGGPSYEQYF.